This paragraph reports one T cell receptor beta chain. Its antigen is currently unknown. One end of the junction varies from germline; a read error may be responsible. The source of the sample is a study of cytomegalovirus exposure and HLA in healthy donors. Broader study findings: TRBV6-2, TRBV6-3 and other indistinguishable V segments were excluded. Most subjects had HLA-A and HLA-B alleles reportedly predicted accurately by TCR beta sequences. Common viral pathogens seemed to be connected with several of the most significant clusters, according to a later analysis.

Germline CDR1 is SGHTA and CDR2 is FQGTGA. The CDR3 loop spans 14 amino acids. The study ran its PCR with 60 Vbeta and 13 Jbeta primers. Assay used: immunoSEQ multiplex PCR; TCRdb lists only in-frame clones, some missing. The sample has about 110,000 clones, over 70% seen once. This chain links TRBV7-3 with TRBJ1-6, with 9 bases matching TRBD1. The origin of this receptor is a boy between 5 and 17 years old in good health and CMV-seronegative. The sample consisted of PBMCs. CDR3 loop: CASSSRDRDSPLHF. In nucleotides, the CDR3 is TGCGCCAGCAGCTCGCGGGACAGGGACTCACCCCTCCACTTT. The complete variable domain, with remaining parts taken from reference TRBV7-3 and TRBJ1-6, reads GAGVSQTPSNKVTEKGKYVELRCDPISGHTALYWYRQSLGQGPEFLIYFQGTGAADDSGLPNDRFFAVRPEGSVSTLKIQRTERGDSAVYLCASSSRDRDSPLHFGNGTRLTVT.